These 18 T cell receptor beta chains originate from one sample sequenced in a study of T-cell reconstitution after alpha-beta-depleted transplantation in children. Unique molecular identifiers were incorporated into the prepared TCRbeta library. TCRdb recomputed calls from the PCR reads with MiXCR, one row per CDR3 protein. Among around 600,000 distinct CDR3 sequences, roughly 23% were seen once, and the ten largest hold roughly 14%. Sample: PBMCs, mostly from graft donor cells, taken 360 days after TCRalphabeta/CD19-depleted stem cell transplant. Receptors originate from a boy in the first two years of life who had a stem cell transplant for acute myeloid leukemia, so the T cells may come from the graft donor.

CDR3 in amino acids: CASSLGPLTGAYEQYF. CDR3 bases: TGTGCCAGCAGTTTAGGGCCCCTTACAGGAGCCTACGAGCAGTACTTC. V usage is TRBV12-3 or TRBV12-4 and J usage is TRBJ2-7, with D perhaps TRBD1 (5 bases). Deletions cut 1 base from V and 2 bases from J, with 15 bases between. The CDR3 covers 16 residues.

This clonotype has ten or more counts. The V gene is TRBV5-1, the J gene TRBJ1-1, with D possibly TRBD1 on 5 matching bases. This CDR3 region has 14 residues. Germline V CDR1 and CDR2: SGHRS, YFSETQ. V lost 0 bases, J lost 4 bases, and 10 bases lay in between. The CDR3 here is CASSLVGGGTEAFF. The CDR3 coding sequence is TGCGCCAGCAGCTTGGTTGGGGGAGGCACTGAAGCTTTCTTT.

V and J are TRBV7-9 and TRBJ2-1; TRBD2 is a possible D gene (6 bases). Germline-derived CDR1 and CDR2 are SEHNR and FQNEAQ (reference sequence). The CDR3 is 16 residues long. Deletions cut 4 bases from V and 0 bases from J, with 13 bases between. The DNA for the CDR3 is TGTGCCAGCAGCTCTCTACGGGAGAGCTCCTACAATGAGCAGTTCTTC. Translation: CASSSLRESSYNEQFF.

The CDR3 sequence: CASSRRRDGSYEQYF. The CDR3 DNA reads TGTGCCAGCAGCAGGAGGCGGGACGGCTCCTACGAGCAGTACTTC. V gene TRBV9 combines with J gene TRBJ2-7; D might be TRBD2 (6 bases). Germline V gene data show CDR1 as SGDLS and CDR2 as YYNGEE. The V end was cut by 4 bases, the J end by 0 bases, with 14 bases between. The CDR3 spans 15 residues.

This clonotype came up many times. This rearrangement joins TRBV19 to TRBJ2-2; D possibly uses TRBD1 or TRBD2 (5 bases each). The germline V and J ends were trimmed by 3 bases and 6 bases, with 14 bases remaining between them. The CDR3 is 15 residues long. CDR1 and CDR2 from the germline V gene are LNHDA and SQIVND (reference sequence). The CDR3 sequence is CASSIARLGAGELFF. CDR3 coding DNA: TGTGCCAGTAGTATTGCGCGGCTGGGGGCCGGGGAGCTGTTTTTT.

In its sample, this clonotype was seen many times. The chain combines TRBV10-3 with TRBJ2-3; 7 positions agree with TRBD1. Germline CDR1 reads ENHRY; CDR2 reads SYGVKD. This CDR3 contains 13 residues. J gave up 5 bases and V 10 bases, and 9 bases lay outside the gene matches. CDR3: CANRGGRGDTQYF. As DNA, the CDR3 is TGTGCCAACAGAGGGGGCCGTGGAGATACGCAGTATTTT.

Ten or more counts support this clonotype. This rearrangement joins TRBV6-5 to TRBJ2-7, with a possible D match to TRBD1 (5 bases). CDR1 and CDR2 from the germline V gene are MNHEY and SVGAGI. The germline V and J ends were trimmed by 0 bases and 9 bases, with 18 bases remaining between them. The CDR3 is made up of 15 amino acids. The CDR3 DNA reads TGTGCCAGCAGTTACTCGTCCAGGGAAAGGGGCGGGCAGTACTTC. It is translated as CASSYSSRERGGQYF.

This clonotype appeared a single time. In DNA form, the CDR3 reads TGTGCCAGCAGCCCCTCAGTGGACTTCTCCTACGAGCAGTACTTC. It translates to CASSPSVDFSYEQYF. This sequence joins TRBV7-2 and TRBJ2-7, with D possibly matching TRBD2 (5 bases). This CDR3 has 15 residues. The V end was cut by 5 bases, the J end by 0 bases, with 14 bases between. Germline loops: CDR1 SGHTA, CDR2 FQGNSA.

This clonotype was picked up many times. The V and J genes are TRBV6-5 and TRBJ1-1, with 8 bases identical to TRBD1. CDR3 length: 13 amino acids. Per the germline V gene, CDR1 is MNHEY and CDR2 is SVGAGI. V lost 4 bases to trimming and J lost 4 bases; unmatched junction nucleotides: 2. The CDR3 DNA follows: TGTGCCAGCAGTTGGACAGGGAGCACTGAAGCTTTCTTT. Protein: CASSWTGSTEAFF.

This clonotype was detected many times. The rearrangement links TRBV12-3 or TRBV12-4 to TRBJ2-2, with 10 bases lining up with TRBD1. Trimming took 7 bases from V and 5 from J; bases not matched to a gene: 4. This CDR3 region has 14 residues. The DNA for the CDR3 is TGTGCCAGCATTGGACAGGGGGGGACCGGGGAGCTGTTTTTT. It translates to CASIGQGGTGELFF.

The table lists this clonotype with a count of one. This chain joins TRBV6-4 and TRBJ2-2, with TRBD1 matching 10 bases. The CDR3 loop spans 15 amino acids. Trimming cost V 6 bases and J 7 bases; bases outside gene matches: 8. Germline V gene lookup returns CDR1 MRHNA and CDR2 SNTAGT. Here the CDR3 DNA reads TGTGCCAGCAGAGAAGGACAGGGGGGAAGCGGGGAGCTGTTTTTT. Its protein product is CASREGQGGSGELFF.

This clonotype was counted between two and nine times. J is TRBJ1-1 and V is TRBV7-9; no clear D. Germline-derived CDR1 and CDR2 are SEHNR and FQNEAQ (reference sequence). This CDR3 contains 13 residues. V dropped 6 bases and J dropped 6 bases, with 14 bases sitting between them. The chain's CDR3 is CASSSTPGAEAFF. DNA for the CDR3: TGTGCCAGCAGTTCGACCCCCGGCGCTGAAGCTTTCTTT.

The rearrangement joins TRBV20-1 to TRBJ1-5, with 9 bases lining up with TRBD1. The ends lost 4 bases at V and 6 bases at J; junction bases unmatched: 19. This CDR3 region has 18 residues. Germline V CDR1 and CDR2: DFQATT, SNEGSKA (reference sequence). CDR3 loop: CSATPWWIEGQGGQPQHF. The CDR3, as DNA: TGCAGTGCTACCCCTTGGTGGATAGAGGGACAGGGAGGTCAGCCCCAGCATTTT.

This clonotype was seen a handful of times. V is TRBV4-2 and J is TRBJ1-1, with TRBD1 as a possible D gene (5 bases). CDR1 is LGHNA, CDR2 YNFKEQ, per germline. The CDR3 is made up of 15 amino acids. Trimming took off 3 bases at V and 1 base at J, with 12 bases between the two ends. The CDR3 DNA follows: TGTGCCAGCAGCCAGGGCTCGGGGCGGAACACTGAAGCTTTCTTT. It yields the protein CASSQGSGRNTEAFF.

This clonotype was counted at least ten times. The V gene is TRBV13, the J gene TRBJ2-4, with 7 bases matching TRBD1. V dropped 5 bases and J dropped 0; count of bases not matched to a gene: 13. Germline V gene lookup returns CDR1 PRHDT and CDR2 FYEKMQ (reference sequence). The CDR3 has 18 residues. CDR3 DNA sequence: TGTGCCAGCAGCCCCCGGGACAGACGGTATCTAGCCAAAAACATTCAGTACTTC. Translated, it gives CASSPRDRRYLAKNIQYF.

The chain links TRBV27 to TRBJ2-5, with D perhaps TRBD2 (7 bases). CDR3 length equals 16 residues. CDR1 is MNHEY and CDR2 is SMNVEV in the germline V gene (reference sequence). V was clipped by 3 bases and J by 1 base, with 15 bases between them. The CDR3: CASSFTRGGAQETQYF. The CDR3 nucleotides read TGTGCCAGCAGTTTCACAAGGGGGGGAGCCCAAGAGACCCAGTACTTC.

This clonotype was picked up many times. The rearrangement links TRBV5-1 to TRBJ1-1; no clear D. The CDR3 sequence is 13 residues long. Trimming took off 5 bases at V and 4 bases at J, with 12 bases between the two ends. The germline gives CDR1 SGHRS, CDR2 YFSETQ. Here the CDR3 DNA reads TGCGCCAGCAGGAGGGAGGGTATCACTGAAGCTTTCTTT. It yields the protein CASRREGITEAFF.

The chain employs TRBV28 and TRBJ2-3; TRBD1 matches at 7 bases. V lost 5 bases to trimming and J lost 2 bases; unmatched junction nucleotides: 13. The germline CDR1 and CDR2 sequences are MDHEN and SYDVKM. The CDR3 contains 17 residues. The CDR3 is CASSGSVWTGLTDTQYF. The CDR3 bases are TGTGCCAGCAGTGGGTCCGTGTGGACAGGCCTCACAGATACGCAGTATTTT.